This entry lists 2 T cell receptor beta chains sequenced from one sample in a study of blood T cell repertoires in COVID-19. The repertoire was sequenced with immunoSEQ multiplex PCR; TCRdb's copy has only in-frame clones and lacks some. Counted here are around 200,000 clones, 86% occurring once; the ten biggest clones make up around 21%. Sequencing was performed on peripheral blood. These receptors originate from a man between 65 and 85 years old with active or convalescent COVID-19.

The CDR3 spells CASSPRTTSYNEQFF. Here the CDR3 DNA reads TGTGCCAGCTCACCTAGGACAACCTCCTACAATGAGCAGTTCTTC. This chain connects TRBV18 to TRBJ2-1, with D possibly TRBD1 on 5 matching bases. V was clipped by 3 bases and J by 0 bases, with 9 bases between them. The CDR3 contains 15 residues. CDR1 KGHSH and CDR2 LQKENI come from the germline V gene.

The chain employs TRBV5-5 and TRBJ2-2; TRBD1 is a possible D gene (5 bases). V gave up 3 bases and J gave up 0 bases, with 15 bases separating them. Germline-derived CDR1 and CDR2 are SGHKS and YYEKEE (reference sequence). CDR3 size: 17 residues. The CDR3 sequence: CASSSRQGETNTGELFF. As DNA, the CDR3 is TGTGCCAGCAGCTCGAGGCAGGGCGAGACGAACACCGGGGAGCTGTTTTTT.